These 10 T cell receptor beta chains originate from one sample sequenced in a study of T cell responses to AZD1222 COVID-19 vaccine. Only in-frame clones appear in the TCRdb table, and some are missing; sequencing was by immunoSEQ multiplex PCR. The data hold about 170,000 clones, with around 90% observed a single time. The source material was peripheral blood, sampled 28 days after the second AZD1222 dose. These receptors were obtained from an adult who received the AZD1222 COVID-19 vaccine.

V and J are TRBV15 and TRBJ1-1; 8 bases fit TRBD1. Germline V CDR1 and CDR2: LNHNV, YYDKDF (reference sequence). The ends lost 4 bases at V and 0 bases at J; junction bases unmatched: 4. The CDR3 contains 15 residues. The chain's CDR3 is CATSTPGQVNTEAFF. The CDR3 nucleotides read TGTGCCACCAGCACACCGGGACAGGTGAACACTGAAGCTTTCTTT.

The rearrangement uses TRBV7-2 and TRBJ1-2; tentative D call: TRBD1 (6 bases). Trimming cost V 3 bases and J 3 bases, with 8 bases left between them. The germline V gene encodes CDR1 SGHTA and CDR2 FQGNSA. The CDR3 covers 13 residues. The CDR3: CASSFYRDYGYTF. CDR3 in DNA: TGTGCCAGCAGCTTCTACAGGGACTATGGCTACACCTTC.

This chain joins TRBV11-2 and TRBJ2-3; no definite D call. This CDR3 comprises 16 residues. V was trimmed by 4 bases and J by 4 bases, leaving 18 bases between them. CDR1 SGHAT and CDR2 FQNNGV come from the germline V gene. The CDR3: CASSSTVPERPDTQYF. The DNA of the CDR3 is TGTGCCAGCAGCTCCACCGTCCCGGAACGACCAGATACGCAGTATTTT.

V usage is TRBV3-1 (or the pseudogene TRBV3-2) and J usage is TRBJ1-6, with D unclear. The V gene's germline CDR1 is LGHDT and CDR2 YNNKEL (reference sequence). The germline V and J ends were trimmed by 8 bases and 3 bases, with 14 bases remaining between them. The CDR3 spans 15 residues. CDR3 DNA sequence: TGTGCCAGCTCCCGGACTTCTCACTATAATTCACCCCTCCACTTT. This sequence encodes CASSRTSHYNSPLHF.

The V and J genes are TRBV30 and TRBJ2-7; D is possibly TRBD2 (6 bases). Germline V gene lookup returns CDR1 GTSNPN and CDR2 SVGIG (reference sequence). The CDR3 runs to 15 residues. V was cut by 0 bases and J by 1 base, with 13 bases left in between. CDR3 bases: TGTGCCTGGAGTGTATTTAGCGGCCGTTCCTACGAGCAGTACTTC. Translation gives CAWSVFSGRSYEQYF. Using reference TRBV30 and TRBJ2-7 for the parts outside the CDR3, the full variable domain is SQTIHQWPATLVQPVGSPLSLECTVEGTSNPNLYWYRQAAGRGLQLLFYSVGIGQISSEVPQNLSASRPQDRQFILSSKKLLLSDSGFYLCAWSVFSGRSYEQYFGPGTRLTVT.

The J gene is TRBJ2-3, the V gene TRBV5-1, with a weak D call TRBD2 (6 bases). Trimming pared 5 bases from V and 1 base from J, leaving 11 bases between. The germline CDR1 and CDR2 sequences are SGHRS and YFSETQ. The CDR3 covers 14 residues. CDR3 sequence reads: CASRETGGTDTQYF. DNA of the CDR3: TGCGCCAGCAGGGAGACGGGGGGCACAGATACGCAGTATTTT. Together with reference TRBV5-1 and TRBJ2-3, the CDR3 gives the full variable domain: KAGVTQTPRYLIKTRGQQVTLSCSPISGHRSVSWYQQTPGQGLQFLFEYFSETQRNKGNFPGRFSGRQFSNSRSEMNVSTLELGDSALYLCASRETGGTDTQYFGPGTRLTVL.

This chain joins TRBV7-6 and TRBJ1-1; the D is unclear. The germline gives CDR1 SGHVS, CDR2 FNYEAQ. The CDR3 spans 12 residues. V lost 5 bases, J lost 2 bases, and 6 bases lay in between. The CDR3 region is CASSPDNTEAFF. In DNA form, the CDR3 reads TGTGCCAGCAGCCCCGACAACACTGAAGCTTTCTTT.

This clone has a handful of counts. The CDR3 nucleotides read TGTGCCAGCAGCCAAGATGGGGGGGGCAATCAGCCCCAGCATTTT. Translating it yields CASSQDGGGNQPQHF. The chain employs TRBV3-1 (or the pseudogene TRBV3-2) and TRBJ1-5; tentative D call: TRBD1 (5 bases). The germline V gene has CDR1 LGHDT and CDR2 YNNKEL (reference sequence). Trimming stripped 0 bases from V and 2 bases from J, with 8 bases between. The CDR3 contains 15 residues.

The chain carries TRBV7-2 and TRBJ2-3, with D unresolved. From germline, CDR1 is SGHTA and CDR2 FQGNSA. The V end was cut by 0 bases, the J end by 6 bases, with 7 bases between. The CDR3 contains 13 residues. This CDR3 reads CASSLAHQDTQYF. The CDR3 nucleotides are TGTGCCAGCAGCTTAGCGCATCAGGATACGCAGTATTTT. Based on the CDR3 plus reference TRBV7-2 and TRBJ2-3, the full variable domain is GAGVSQSPSNKVTEKGKDVELRCDPISGHTALYWYRQSLGQGLEFLIYFQGNSAPDKSGLPSDRFSAERTGGSVSTLTIQRTQQEDSAVYLCASSLAHQDTQYFGPGTRLTVL.

The chain carries TRBV5-6 and TRBJ1-5; 7 nucleotides line up with TRBD1. This CDR3 is 15 amino acids long. V gave up 10 bases and J gave up 0 bases; unmatched junction bases: 10. The germline V gene encodes CDR1 SGHDT and CDR2 YYEEEE. CDR3 sequence reads: CAPANRGPSNQPQHF. The CDR3 DNA follows: TGTGCCCCAGCGAACAGGGGCCCTAGCAATCAGCCCCAGCATTTT.